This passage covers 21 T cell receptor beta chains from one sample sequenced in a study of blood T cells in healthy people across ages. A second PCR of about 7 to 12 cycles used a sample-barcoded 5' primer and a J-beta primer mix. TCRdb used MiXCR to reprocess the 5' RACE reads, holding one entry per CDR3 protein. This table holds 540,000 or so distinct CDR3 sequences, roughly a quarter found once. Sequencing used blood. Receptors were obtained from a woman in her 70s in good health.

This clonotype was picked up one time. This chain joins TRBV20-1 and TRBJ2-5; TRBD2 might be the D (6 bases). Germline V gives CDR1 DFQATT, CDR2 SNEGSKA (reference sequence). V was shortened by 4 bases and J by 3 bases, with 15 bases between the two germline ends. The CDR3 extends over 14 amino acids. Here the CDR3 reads CSAIPSDWEETQYF. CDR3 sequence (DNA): TGCAGTGCTATTCCTAGCGACTGGGAAGAGACCCAGTACTTC.

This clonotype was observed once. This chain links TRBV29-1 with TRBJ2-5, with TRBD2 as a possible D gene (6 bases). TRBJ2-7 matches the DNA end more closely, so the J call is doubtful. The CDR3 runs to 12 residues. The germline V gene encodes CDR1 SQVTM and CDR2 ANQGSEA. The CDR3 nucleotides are TGCAGCGCCAAAGATCGGGGGTACGAGCAGTACTTC. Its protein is CSAKDRGYEQYF.

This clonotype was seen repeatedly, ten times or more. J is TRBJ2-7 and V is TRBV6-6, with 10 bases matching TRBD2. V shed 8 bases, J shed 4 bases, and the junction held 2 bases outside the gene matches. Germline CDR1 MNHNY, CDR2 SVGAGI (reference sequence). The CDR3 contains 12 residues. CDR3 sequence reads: CASVAGGYEQYF. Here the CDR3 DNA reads TGTGCCAGCGTAGCGGGGGGTTACGAGCAGTACTTC.

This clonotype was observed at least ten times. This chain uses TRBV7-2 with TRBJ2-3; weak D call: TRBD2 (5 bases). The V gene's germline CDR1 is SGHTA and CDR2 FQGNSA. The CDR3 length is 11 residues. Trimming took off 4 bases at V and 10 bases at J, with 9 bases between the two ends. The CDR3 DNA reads TGTGCCAGCAGCTACTCCGGGGCGCAGTATTTT. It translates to CASSYSGAQYF.

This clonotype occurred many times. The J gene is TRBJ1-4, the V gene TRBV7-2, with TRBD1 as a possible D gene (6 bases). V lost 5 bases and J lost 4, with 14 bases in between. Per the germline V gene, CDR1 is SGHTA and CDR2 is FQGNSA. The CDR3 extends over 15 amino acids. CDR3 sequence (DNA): TGTGCCAGCAGCAAACAGGGCGCCTTTAATGAAAAACTGTTTTTT. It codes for CASSKQGAFNEKLFF.

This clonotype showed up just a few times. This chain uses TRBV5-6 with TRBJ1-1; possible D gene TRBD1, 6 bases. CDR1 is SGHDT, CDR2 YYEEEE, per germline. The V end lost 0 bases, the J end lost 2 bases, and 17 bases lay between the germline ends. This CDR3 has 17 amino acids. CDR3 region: CASSLGQAYTPNTEAFF. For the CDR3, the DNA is TGTGCCAGCAGCTTGGGACAGGCCTACACACCAAACACTGAAGCTTTCTTT. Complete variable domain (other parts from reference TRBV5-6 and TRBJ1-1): DAGVTQSPTHLIKTRGQQVTLRCSPKSGHDTVSWYQQALGQGPQFIFQYYEEEERQRGNFPDRFSGHQFPNYSSELNVNALLLGDSALYLCASSLGQAYTPNTEAFFGQGTRLTVV.

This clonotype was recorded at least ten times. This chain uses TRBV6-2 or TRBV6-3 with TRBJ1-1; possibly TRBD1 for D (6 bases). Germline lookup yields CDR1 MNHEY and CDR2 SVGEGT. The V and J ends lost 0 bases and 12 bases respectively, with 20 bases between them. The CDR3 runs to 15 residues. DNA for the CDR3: TGTGCCAGCAGTTACTCCCCAACCCAGCAGGGGATGACTTTCTTT. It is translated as CASSYSPTQQGMTFF.

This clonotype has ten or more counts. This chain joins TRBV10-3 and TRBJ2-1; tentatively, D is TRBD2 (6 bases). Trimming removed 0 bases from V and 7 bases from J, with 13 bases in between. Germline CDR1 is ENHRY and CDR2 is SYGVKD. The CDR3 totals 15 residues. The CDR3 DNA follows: TGTGCCATCAGTGAGTCCGGGACTTACCCGAATGAGCAGTTCTTC. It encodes CAISESGTYPNEQFF.

CDR3 in DNA: TGTGCCAGCTCACCAGCAGGCGTGAACACTGAAGCTTTCTTT. Amino acids: CASSPAGVNTEAFF. The chain combines TRBV18 with TRBJ1-1; D remains ambiguous. Per germline, CDR1 KGHSH and CDR2 LQKENI. The CDR3 has 14 amino acids. V lost 2 bases and J lost 0, with 7 bases in between.

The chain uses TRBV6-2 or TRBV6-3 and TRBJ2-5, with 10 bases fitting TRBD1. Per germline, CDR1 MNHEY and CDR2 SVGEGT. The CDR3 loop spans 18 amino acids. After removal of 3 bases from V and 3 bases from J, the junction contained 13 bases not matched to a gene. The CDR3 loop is CASSYPSTGGPSKETQYF. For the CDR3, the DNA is TGTGCCAGCAGTTATCCCTCGACAGGGGGCCCCTCCAAAGAGACCCAGTACTTC.

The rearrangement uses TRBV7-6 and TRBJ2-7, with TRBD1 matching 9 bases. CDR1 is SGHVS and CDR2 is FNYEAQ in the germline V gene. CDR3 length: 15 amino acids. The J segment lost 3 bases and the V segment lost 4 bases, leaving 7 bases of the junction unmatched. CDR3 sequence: CASSSSTGGDYEQYF. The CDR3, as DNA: TGTGCCAGCAGCTCCTCGACAGGGGGGGACTACGAGCAGTACTTC.

The CDR3 sequence is CASSLSGAGGNTIYF. CDR3 nucleotides: TGTGCCAGCAGTTTATCGGGGGCGGGAGGAAACACCATATATTTT. The rearrangement links TRBV27 to TRBJ1-3, with a possible D match to TRBD1 (6 bases). CDR1 MNHEY and CDR2 SMNVEV come from the germline V gene (reference sequence). The CDR3 is 15 amino acids. Trimming shortened V by 0 bases and J by 4 bases, and 10 bases separated the two germline ends.

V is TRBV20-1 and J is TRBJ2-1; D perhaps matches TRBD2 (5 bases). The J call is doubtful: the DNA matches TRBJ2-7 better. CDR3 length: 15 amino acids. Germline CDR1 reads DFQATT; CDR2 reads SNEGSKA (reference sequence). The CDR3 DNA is TGCAGTGCTAGAGGAGGTGGAGGCCGTGGGGTTGGGCAGTACTTC. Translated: CSARGGGGRGVGQYF.

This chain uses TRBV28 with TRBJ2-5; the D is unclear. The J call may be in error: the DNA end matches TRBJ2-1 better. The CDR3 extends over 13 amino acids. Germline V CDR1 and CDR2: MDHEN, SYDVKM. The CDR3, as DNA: TGTGCCGTCACCCCCCAAAGGCACAATGAGCAGTTCTTC. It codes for CAVTPQRHNEQFF.

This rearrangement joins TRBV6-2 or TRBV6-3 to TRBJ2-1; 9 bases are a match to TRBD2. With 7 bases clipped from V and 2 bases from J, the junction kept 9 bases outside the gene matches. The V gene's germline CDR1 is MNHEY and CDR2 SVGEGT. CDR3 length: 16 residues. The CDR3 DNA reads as TGTGCCAGCACTCCCGACGGCGGGGGGGCCTACAATGAGCAGTTCTTC. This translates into CASTPDGGGAYNEQFF.

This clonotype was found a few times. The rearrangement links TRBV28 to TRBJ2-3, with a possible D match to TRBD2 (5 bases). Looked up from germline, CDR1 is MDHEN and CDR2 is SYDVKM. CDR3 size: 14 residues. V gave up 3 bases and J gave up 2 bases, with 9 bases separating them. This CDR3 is CASSLTTITDTQYF. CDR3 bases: TGTGCCAGCAGTTTGACTACCATCACAGATACGCAGTATTTT.

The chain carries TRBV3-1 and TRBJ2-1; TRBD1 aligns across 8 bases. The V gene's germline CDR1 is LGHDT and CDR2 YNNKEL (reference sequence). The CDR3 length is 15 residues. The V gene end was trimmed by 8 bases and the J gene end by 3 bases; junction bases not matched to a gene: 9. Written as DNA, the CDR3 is TGTGCCAGCCAAAACTGGGGACAGGTCTACAATGAGCAGTTCTTC. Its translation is CASQNWGQVYNEQFF.

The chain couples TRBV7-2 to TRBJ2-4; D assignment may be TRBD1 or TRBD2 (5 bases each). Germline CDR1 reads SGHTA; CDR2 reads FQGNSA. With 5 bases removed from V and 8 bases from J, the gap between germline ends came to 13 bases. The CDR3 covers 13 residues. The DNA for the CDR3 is TGTGCCAGCAGCCCTCCTTGGGGACACATTCAGTACTTC. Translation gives CASSPPWGHIQYF.

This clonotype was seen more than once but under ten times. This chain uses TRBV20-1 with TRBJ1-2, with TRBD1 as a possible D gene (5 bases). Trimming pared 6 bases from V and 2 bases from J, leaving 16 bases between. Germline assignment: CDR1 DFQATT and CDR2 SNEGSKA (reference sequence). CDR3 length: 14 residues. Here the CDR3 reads CSATSPQGNYGYTF. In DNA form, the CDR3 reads TGCAGTGCAACCAGCCCTCAGGGAAACTATGGCTACACCTTC.

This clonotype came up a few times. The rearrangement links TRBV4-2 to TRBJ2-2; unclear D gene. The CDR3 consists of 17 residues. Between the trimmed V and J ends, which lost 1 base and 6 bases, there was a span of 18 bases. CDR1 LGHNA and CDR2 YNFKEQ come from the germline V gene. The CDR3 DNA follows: TGTGCCAGCAGCCAAGTACCCTCCTCTCGGGTTCCCGGGGAGCTGTTTTTT. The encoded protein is CASSQVPSSRVPGELFF.

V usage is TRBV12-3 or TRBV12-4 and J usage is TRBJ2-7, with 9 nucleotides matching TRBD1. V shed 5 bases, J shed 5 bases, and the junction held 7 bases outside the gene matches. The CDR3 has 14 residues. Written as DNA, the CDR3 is TGTGCCAGCAGTCCTGGACAGGGGATTCACGAGCAGTACTTC. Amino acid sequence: CASSPGQGIHEQYF.